This T cell receptor beta chain was documented in a study of blood T cells in healthy people across ages. Primers used in a second PCR of roughly 6 to 11 cycles were a sample-barcoded 5' primer and a J-beta primer mix. The study obtained at least 2.5 million CDR3-containing paired-end reads from every sample. TCRdb recomputed calls from the 5' RACE reads with MiXCR, one row per CDR3 protein. The top ten clones hold 17% of a sample with just under 900,000 distinct CDR3 sequences, around 30% of them seen once. Germline CDR1 is SGHRS and CDR2 is YFSETQ. Deletions cut 1 base from V and 3 bases from J, with 14 bases between. The CDR3 is 16 residues long.

V usage is TRBV5-1 and J usage is TRBJ1-3; D is possibly TRBD1 (5 bases). Specimen: blood. The source is a woman of 80 years or more in good health. CDR3 DNA sequence: TGCGCCAGCAGCTTGACGGGACCGAATAATGGAAACACCATATATTTT. As protein: CASSLTGPNNGNTIYF.